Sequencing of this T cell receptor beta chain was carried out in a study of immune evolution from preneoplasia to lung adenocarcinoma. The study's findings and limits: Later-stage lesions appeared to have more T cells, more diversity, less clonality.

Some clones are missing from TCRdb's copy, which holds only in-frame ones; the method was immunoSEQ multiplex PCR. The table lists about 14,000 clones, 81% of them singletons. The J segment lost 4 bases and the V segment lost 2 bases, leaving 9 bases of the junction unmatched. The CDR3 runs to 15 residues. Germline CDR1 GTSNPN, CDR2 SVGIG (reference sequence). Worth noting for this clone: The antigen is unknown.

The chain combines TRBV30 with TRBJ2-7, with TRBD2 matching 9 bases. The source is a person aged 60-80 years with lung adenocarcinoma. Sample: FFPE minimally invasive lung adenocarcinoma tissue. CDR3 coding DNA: TGTGCCTGGAGTCCTCGGGCTAGCGGGAAATACGAGCAGTACTTC. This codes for CAWSPRASGKYEQYF.